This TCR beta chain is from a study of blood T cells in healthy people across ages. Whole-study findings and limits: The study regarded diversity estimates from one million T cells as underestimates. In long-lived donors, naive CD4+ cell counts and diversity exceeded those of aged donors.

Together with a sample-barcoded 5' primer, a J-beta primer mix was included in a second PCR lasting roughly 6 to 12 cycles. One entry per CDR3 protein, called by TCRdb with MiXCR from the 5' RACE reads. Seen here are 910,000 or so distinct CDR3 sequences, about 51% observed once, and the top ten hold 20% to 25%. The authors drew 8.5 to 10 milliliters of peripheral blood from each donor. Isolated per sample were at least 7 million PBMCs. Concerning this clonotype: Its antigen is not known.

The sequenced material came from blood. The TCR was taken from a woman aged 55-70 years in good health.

CDR3 in amino acids: CASSPGTEVWGANVLTF. CDR3 bases: TGTGCCAGCAGTCCCGGGACAGAAGTTTGGGGGGCCAACGTCCTGACTTTC. The chain is built from TRBV28 and TRBJ2-6; 7 bases are shared with TRBD1. The CDR3 length is 17 residues. Germline V gene data show CDR1 as MDHEN and CDR2 as SYDVKM. With V trimmed by 5 bases and J by 4 bases, 11 bases remained unmatched. Full variable domain (rest looked up from reference TRBV28 and TRBJ2-6): DVKVTQSSRYLVKRTGEKVFLECVQDMDHENMFWYRQDPGLGLRLIYFSYDVKMKEKGDIPEGYSVSREKKERFSLILESASTNQTSMYLCASSPGTEVWGANVLTFGAGSRLTVL.